This T cell receptor beta chain was sequenced in a study of OX40 agonist ivuxolimab in advanced cancers. A note on the overall study: Ivuxolimab was an agonistic, fully human IgG2 monoclonal antibody directed against OX40 (CD134), a costimulatory receptor. Intravenous ivuxolimab was administered to patients every 2 weeks at six dose levels: 0.01, 0.1, 0.3, 1.5, 3 and 10 mg/kg. Of the 50 or so patients in dose escalation, about 20 had hepatocellular carcinoma, roughly 15 had melanoma, 9 had renal cell carcinoma and 9 had head and neck cancer. A male proportion of under 85% and a mean age of around 60 years, ranging from about 23 to 79, were recorded for the dose-escalation cohort. Prior anti-PD-1, anti-PD-L1 or anti-CTLA-4 therapy was permitted, and approximately 41% of dose-escalation patients had received checkpoint inhibitors. Partial responses occurred in three dose-escalation patients, of whom one had hepatocellular carcinoma and two had cutaneous melanoma. Peripheral TCRbeta sequencing aimed to test whether ivuxolimab altered TCR sequence diversity and caused clonal T-cell expansion. The paper reports the monotherapy dose-escalation portion (N of about 51 patients) of the phase I ivuxolimab trial. Results the study describes overall, beyond this receptor: On average, CD8+ T cells showed more expanded clones than CD4+ T cells after ivuxolimab. The antigen specificity of the peripheral T cells that underwent clonal expansion was not determined. In the 0.1-3.0 mg/kg groups, partial responders were among the patients with the lowest normalized peripheral clonal expansion, particularly in CD8+ T cells. Low levels of normalized T-cell clonal expansion were also shown by some nonresponding patients. Clonal expansion of both CD4+ and CD8+ blood T cells was observed from baseline to week 6 at doses 0.1 to 3.0 mg/kg.

Patients with autoimmune disease history or receiving systemic immunosuppression were excluded from the trial. Peripheral blood for TCR sequencing was drawn from every dose cohort at baseline, at cycle 4 day 1 and at cycle 7 day 1. Samples were obtained from an open-label, multicenter, first-in-human phase I dose-escalation trial of ivuxolimab. Adults with locally advanced or metastatic melanoma, renal cell, hepatocellular, or head and neck squamous cell carcinoma were enrolled in the trial. CD4+ and CD8+ T cells were sorted separately from peripheral blood before TCR sequencing. Genomic DNA was isolated from the sorted cells so that the TCRbeta CDR3 region could be sequenced. The immunoSEQ Assay was used to sequence the TCRbeta CDR3 regions. The clones in this table, taken by TCRdb from immuneACCESS, are in-frame only. Not every clone is retained; where verified, under half of the shortfall comes from an unresolved V gene, and the cause of the rest is unknown. The sample table shows tens of thousands of clones, and about 81% are seen once. The top ten constitute approximately 6.3% of the sample.

Including the terminal cysteine and phenylalanine, the CDR3 comprises 15 residues. The sequence is cut down to CDR3 DNA, 45 bases in frame from base 1. The germline V gene encodes CDR1 SGHNT and CDR2 YENEEA. V loses 5 bases of germline sequence and J loses 7 bases, and the interval between the two ends is 18 bases. Comments on this clone: What this receptor recognizes is not known. No qualities accompany the bases; no much larger clone lies one base away.

The TCR comes from an adult with an advanced solid tumor such as melanoma, head and neck, liver or kidney cancer. The material was CD4+ or CD8+ T cells sorted from blood, obtained in a trial of the OX40 agonist ivuxolimab. The chain couples TRBV11-3 to TRBJ2-1; the D gene is possibly TRBD1, with 5 bases matching. The nucleotide sequence is given as TGTGCCAGCAGCCCCCTGGCCGGGCCAGGGAATGAGCAGTTCTTC. The translation is CASSPLAGPGNEQFF.